This TCR beta chain emerged from a study of radiotherapy plus CTLA-4 blockade in lung cancer. As for the study in general: Objective responses emerged in 18% of patients, and 31% attained disease control.

Comments on this clone: Its antigen remains unknown.

Repertoires were generated with immunoSEQ multiplex PCR, while TCRdb's copy carries only in-frame clones and drops some. The data show about 90,000 clones, about two thirds seen once. Study results and limitations: Strongest reported response predictors: early blood clone changes and post-radiation interferon-beta. In blood, tumor-derived TCR clones expanded after radiotherapy plus ipilimumab.

V lost 0 bases and J lost 4, with 8 bases in between. CDR1 and CDR2 (germline): SGHTA, FQGNSA. This CDR3 region has 14 residues. Enrolled patients, whose metastatic non-small-cell lung cancer was chemo-refractory, received focal radiation plus CTLA-4 blockade with ipilimumab. Here the sequenced sample was peripheral blood, taken from a patient treated with radiotherapy plus ipilimumab. The receptor comes from a human donor with non-small cell lung cancer that progressed on radiotherapy plus ipilimumab. This chain links TRBV7-2 with TRBJ2-3; D is ambiguous. The CDR3 DNA reads as TGTGCCAGCAGCTTAGCCAGGAGCGCAGATACGCAGTATTTT. Residues: CASSLARSADTQYF.